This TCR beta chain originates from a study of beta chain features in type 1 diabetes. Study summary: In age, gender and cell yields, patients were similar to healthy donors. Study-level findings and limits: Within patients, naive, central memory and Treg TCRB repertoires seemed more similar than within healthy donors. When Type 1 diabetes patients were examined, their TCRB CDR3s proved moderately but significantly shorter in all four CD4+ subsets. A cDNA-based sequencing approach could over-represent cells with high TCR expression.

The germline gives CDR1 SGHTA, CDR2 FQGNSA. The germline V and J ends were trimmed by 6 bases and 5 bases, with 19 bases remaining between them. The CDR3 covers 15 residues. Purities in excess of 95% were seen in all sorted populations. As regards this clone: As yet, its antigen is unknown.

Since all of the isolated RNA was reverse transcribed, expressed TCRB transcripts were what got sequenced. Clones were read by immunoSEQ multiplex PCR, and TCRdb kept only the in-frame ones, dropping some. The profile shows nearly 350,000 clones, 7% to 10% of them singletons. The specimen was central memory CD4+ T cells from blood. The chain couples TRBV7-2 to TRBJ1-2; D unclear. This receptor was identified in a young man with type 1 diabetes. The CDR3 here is CASSSPQGLGYGYTF. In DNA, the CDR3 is TGTGCCAGCAGTTCCCCTCAAGGCCTCGGGTATGGCTACACCTTC.